A selection of T cell receptor beta chains follows, all from one sample in a study of T cell responses to AZD1222 COVID-19 vaccine. This table comes from immunoSEQ multiplex PCR, and its TCRdb copy is limited to in-frame clones, with some not included. The sample holds about 96,000 clones, roughly nine tenths seen once. The starting material was peripheral blood, obtained on day 0 of AZD1222 vaccination. These receptor sequences come from an adult in good health. The CDR3 runs from the conserved cysteine through the conserved F or W. The D gene is left open where the match is weak. A clone size is listed for some rows: how often the clone was seen (once, few, many), or a class if it is expanded.

cdr3_nt	cdr3_aa	d_call	v_call	j_call	clone_size
TGTGCCAGCAGCCAACGTAGCGGGGGAGAGACCCAGTACTTC	CASSQRSGGETQYF	TRBD2	TRBV3-1/TRBV3-2	TRBJ2-5	once
TGTGCCAGCAGCTTAGTCCAGGGGAGCGGGACAGATACGCAGTATTTT	CASSLVQGSGTDTQYF	NA	TRBV7-6	TRBJ2-3	NA
TGTGCCAGCAGTCCAGGGTGGGGTGAAAAACTGTTTTTT	CASSPGWGEKLFF	NA	TRBV28	TRBJ1-4	NA
TGTGCCAGCAGCCGCCGGGAAAATTCACCCCTCCACTTT	CASSRRENSPLHF	NA	TRBV6-5	TRBJ1-6	once
TGTGCCAGCAGTTTAGGGACACCAGTCCTAGTGCCCCAGCATTTT	CASSLGTPVLVPQHF	NA	TRBV28	TRBJ1-5	once
TGCGCCAGCAGCCAAGTCCTACCAGGGACCTATGGCTACACCTTC	CASSQVLPGTYGYTF	NA	TRBV4-1	TRBJ1-2	NA
TGTGCCAGCAGCTTAGAGTTGAGCACTGAAGCTTTCTTT	CASSLELSTEAFF	NA	TRBV11-1	TRBJ1-1	NA
TGTGCCAGCAGCTTAACGGGGATCATGAACACTGAAGCTTTCTTT	CASSLTGIMNTEAFF	NA	TRBV7-9	TRBJ1-1	NA
TGTGCCAGCAGCAAAGAGGGTGGGCGGGGCGCCCACTTTAGCACAGATACGCAGTATTTT	CASSKEGGRGAHFSTDTQYF	NA	TRBV21-1	TRBJ2-3	NA
TGCGCCAGCAGCCAAGAACTCAGAGTTGGGGAAAAACTGTTTTTT	CASSQELRVGEKLFF	NA	TRBV4-1	TRBJ1-4	NA
TGTGCCAGCAGTTTCCGACTGCGGGATCCGTTCTACGAGCAGTACTTC	CASSFRLRDPFYEQYF	NA	TRBV28	TRBJ2-7	NA
TGTGCCAGCAGCTTAATATCCGACAGCTCCTACGAGCAGTACTTC	CASSLISDSSYEQYF	NA	TRBV11-2	TRBJ2-7	few
TGTGCCAGTACTAGCGGGGCTGGGGATACGCAGTATTTT	CASTSGAGDTQYF	TRBD2	TRBV30	TRBJ2-3	NA
TGCGCCAGCAGCTGGAGCGGGGGCCCTTACAATGAGCAGTTCTTC	CASSWSGGPYNEQFF	TRBD2	TRBV5-1	TRBJ2-1	NA
TGTGCCAGCAGTTTCGACAGGGATGGGCCCCAGCATTTT	CASSFDRDGPQHF	TRBD1	TRBV6-5	TRBJ1-5	NA
TGTGCCAGCAGACCACAATGGGACAGACACACCGGGGAGCTGTTTTTT	CASRPQWDRHTGELFF	TRBD1	TRBV7-9	TRBJ2-2	NA
TGTGCCAGCAGTTTATGGGATTCACCCCTCCACTTT	CASSLWDSPLHF	NA	TRBV28	TRBJ1-6	NA
TGTGCCAGTAGTATGACAGGGAACTATGGCTACACCTTC	CASSMTGNYGYTF	TRBD1	TRBV19	TRBJ1-2	NA
TGTGCCTGGAGACGGACAGGGAATCCCACAGATACGCAGTATTTT	CAWRRTGNPTDTQYF	TRBD1	TRBV30	TRBJ2-3	NA
TGTGCCAGCTTCACTTCGGGCGTGGGCAATCAGCCCCAGCATTTT	CASFTSGVGNQPQHF	NA	TRBV11-3	TRBJ1-5	NA
TGTGCCAGTAGTATGGGACGATCCTACGAGCAGTACTTC	CASSMGRSYEQYF	NA	TRBV19	TRBJ2-7	NA
TGCAGCGTTGTGGGGAGGGCCACCATTACTAACTATGGCTACACCTTC	CSVVGRATITNYGYTF	NA	TRBV29-1	TRBJ1-2	few